The clone carrying this T cell receptor (beta chain) was counted a few times. A read error may produce the germline difference seen at one junction end. There are 12 residues in the CDR3. Germline CDR1 reads SGHVS; CDR2 reads FQNEAQ. The data belong to a study of CD8 T cells in ankylosing spondylitis. TCRdb ran MiXCR on the 5' RACE reads and lists one entry per CDR3 protein. The table has roughly 200,000 distinct CDR3 sequences, under 30% seen once; the top ten hold 5% to 8%. Sequencing used blood, either unsorted or a sorted T cell fraction (not recorded which). This chain links TRBV7-8 with TRBJ2-5; no clear D gene. The receptor was isolated from a male donor with ankylosing spondylitis or in good health (not recorded which). CDR3 in amino acids: CAGSPRVETQYF. The CDR3, as DNA: TGTGCCGGCAGCCCAAGGGTTGAGACCCAGTACTTC.